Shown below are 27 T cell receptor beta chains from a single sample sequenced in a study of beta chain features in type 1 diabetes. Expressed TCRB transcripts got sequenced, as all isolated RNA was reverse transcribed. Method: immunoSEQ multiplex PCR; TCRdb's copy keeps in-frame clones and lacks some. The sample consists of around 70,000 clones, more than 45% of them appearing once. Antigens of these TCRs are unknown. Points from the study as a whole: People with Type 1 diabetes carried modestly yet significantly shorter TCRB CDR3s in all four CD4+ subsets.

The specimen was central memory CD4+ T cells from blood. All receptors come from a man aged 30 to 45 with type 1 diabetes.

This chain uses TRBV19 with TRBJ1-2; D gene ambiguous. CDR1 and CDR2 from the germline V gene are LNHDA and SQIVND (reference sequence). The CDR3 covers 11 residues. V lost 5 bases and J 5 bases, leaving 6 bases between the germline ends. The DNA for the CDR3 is TGTGCCAGTAGTTTCCAGTATGGCTACACCTTC. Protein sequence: CASSFQYGYTF. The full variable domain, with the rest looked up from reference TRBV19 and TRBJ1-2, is DGGITQSPKYLFRKEGQNVTLSCEQNLNHDAMYWYRQDPGQGLRLIYYSQIVNDFQKGDIAEGYSVSREKKESFPLTVTSAQKNPTAFYLCASSFQYGYTFGSGTRLTVV.

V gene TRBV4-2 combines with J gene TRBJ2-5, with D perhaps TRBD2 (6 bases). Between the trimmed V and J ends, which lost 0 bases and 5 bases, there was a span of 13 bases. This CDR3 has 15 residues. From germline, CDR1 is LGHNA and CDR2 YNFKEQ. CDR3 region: CASSQEPGDRETQYF. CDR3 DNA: TGTGCCAGCAGCCAAGAGCCGGGGGACCGGGAGACCCAGTACTTC.

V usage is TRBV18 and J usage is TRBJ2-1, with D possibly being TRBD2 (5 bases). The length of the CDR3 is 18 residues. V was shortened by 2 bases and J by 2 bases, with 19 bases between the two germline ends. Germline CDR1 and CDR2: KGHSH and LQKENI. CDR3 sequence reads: CASSPYQVGVGAYNEQFF. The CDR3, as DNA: TGTGCCAGCTCACCATACCAGGTGGGAGTCGGCGCCTACAATGAGCAGTTCTTC. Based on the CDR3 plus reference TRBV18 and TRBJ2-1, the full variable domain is NAGVMQNPRHLVRRRGQEARLRCSPMKGHSHVYWYRQLPEEGLKFMVYLQKENIIDESGMPKERFSAEFPKEGPSILRIQQVVRGDSAAYFCASSPYQVGVGAYNEQFFGPGTRLTVL.

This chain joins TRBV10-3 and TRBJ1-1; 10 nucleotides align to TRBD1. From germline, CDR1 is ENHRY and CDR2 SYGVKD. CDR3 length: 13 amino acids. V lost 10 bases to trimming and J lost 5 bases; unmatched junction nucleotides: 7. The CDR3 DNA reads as TGTGCCACCGGGACAGGGGTTGGAACTGAAGCTTTCTTT. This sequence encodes CATGTGVGTEAFF.

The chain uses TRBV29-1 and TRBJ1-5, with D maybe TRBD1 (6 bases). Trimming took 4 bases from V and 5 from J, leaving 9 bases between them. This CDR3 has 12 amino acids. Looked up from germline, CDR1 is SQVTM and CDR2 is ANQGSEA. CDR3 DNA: TGCAGCGTTGTACAGGGAGATCAGCCCCAGCATTTT. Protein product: CSVVQGDQPQHF.

CDR3 sequence: CASSAYPGHIYGYTF. The CDR3 DNA is TGTGCCAGCAGTGCATATCCGGGACACATTTATGGCTACACCTTC. The chain combines TRBV25-1 with TRBJ1-2; a weak D match, TRBD1 (6 bases). This CDR3 contains 15 residues. Germline V CDR1 and CDR2: MGHDK, SYGVNS. The germline V and J ends were trimmed by 4 bases and 5 bases, with 17 bases remaining between them.

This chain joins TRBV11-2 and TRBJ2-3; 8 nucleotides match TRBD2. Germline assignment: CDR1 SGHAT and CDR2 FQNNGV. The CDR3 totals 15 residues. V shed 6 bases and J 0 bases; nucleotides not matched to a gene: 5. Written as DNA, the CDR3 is TGTGCCAGCAGAACGGCGGGAGGTAGCACAGATACGCAGTATTTT. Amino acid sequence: CASRTAGGSTDTQYF.

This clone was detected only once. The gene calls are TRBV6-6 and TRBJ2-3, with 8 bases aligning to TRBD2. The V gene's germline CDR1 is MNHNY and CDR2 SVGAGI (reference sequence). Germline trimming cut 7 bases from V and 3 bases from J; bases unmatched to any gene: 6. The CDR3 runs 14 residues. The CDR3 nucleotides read TGTGCCAGCATCTCGGGGGGGCTGACAGATACGCAGTATTTT. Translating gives CASISGGLTDTQYF.

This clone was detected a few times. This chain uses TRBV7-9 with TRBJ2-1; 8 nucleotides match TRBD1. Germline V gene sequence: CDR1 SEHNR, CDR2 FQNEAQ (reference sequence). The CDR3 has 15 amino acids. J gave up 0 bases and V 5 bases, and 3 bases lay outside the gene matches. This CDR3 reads CASSPDRASYNEQFF. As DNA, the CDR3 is TGTGCCAGCAGCCCGGACAGGGCCTCCTACAATGAGCAGTTCTTC.

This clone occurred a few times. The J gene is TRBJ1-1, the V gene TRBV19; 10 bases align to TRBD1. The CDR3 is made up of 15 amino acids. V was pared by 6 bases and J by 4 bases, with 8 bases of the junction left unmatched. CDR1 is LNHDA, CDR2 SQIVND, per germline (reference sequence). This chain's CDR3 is CASRPVGTGATEAFF. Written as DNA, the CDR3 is TGTGCCAGTAGGCCTGTCGGGACAGGGGCCACTGAAGCTTTCTTT. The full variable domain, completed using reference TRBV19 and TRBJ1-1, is DGGITQSPKYLFRKEGQNVTLSCEQNLNHDAMYWYRQDPGQGLRLIYYSQIVNDFQKGDIAEGYSVSREKKESFPLTVTSAQKNPTAFYLCASRPVGTGATEAFFGQGTRLTVV.

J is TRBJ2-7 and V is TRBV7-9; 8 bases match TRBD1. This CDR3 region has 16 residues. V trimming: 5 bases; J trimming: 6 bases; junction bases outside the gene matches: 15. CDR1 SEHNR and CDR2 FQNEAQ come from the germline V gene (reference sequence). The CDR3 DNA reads TGTGCCAGCAGCGAAGGAGAGGGTTTGGGGACAGGCGAGCAGTACTTC. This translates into CASSEGEGLGTGEQYF.

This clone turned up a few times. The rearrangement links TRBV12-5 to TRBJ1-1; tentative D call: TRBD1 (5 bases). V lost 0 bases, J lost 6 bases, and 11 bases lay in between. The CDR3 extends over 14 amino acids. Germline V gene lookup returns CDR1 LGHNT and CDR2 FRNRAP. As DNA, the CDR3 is TGTGCTAGTGGTTTGGTGTCGGGGGTCGCTGAAGCTTTCTTT. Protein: CASGLVSGVAEAFF.

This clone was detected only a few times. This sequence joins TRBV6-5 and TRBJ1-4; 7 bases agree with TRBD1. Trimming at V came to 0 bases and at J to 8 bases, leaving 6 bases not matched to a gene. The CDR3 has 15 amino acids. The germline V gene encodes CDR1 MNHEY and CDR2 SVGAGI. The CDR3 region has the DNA TGTGCCAGCAGTTACTCAAGGGACAGAGCAGAAAAACTGTTTTTT. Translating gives CASSYSRDRAEKLFF.

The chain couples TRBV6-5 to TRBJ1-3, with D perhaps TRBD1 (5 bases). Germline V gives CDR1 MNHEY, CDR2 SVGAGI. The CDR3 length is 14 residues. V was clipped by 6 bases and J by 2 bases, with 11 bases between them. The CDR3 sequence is CASRGPGTGNTIYF. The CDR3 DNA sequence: TGTGCCAGCAGAGGACCAGGGACTGGAAACACCATATATTTT.

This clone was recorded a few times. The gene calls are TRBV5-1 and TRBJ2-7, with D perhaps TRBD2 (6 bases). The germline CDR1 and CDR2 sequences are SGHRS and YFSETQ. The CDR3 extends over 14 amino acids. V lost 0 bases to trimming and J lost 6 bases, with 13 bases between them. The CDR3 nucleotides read TGCGCCAGCAGCTTGGAGGCGGGAACGGGCGAGCAGTACTTC. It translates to CASSLEAGTGEQYF.

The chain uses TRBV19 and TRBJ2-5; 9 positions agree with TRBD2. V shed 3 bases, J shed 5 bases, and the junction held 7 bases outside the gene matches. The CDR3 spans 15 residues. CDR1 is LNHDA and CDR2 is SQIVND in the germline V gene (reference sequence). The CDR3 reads CASSIGASGMETQYF. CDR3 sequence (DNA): TGTGCCAGTAGTATTGGGGCTAGCGGGATGGAGACCCAGTACTTC.

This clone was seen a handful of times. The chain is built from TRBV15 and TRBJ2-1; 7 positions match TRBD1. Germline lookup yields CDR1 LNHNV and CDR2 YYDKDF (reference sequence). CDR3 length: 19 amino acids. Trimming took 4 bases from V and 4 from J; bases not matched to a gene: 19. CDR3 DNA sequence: TGTGCCACCAGCAAGGACAGGATGGGTTCATACACCGGGTACAATGAGCAGTTCTTC. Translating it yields CATSKDRMGSYTGYNEQFF.

CDR3 DNA sequence: TGTGCCAGCAGTGCAGACAGGGTTGGGGAGACCCAGTACTTC. Translation gives CASSADRVGETQYF. The chain uses TRBV6-1 and TRBJ2-5; 7 nucleotides match TRBD1. Germline V lookup: CDR1 MNHNS, CDR2 SASEGT. This CDR3 spans 14 amino acids. The trim removed 4 bases at V and 5 bases at J, leaving 7 bases unmatched.

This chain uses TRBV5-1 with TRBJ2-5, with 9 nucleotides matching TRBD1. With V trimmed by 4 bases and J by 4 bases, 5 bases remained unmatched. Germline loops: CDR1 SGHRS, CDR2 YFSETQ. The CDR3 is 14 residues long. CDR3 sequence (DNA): TGCGCCAGCAGCCCGGGACAGGGCGCAGAGACCCAGTACTTC. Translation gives CASSPGQGAETQYF.

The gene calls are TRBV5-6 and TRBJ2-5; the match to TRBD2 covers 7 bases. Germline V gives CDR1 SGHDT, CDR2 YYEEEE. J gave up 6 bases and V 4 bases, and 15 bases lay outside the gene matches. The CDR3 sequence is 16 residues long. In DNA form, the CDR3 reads TGTGCCAGCAGCCCCCCGGGGGGAGAGGGCTGGAAGACCCAGTACTTC. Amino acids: CASSPPGGEGWKTQYF.

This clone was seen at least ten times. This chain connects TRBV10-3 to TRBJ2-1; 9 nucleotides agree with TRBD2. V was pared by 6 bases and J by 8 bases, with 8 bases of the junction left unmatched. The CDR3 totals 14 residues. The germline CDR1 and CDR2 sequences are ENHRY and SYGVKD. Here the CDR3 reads CAISRGTSFDEQFF. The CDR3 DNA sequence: TGTGCCATCAGCCGCGGGACTAGCTTCGATGAGCAGTTCTTC.

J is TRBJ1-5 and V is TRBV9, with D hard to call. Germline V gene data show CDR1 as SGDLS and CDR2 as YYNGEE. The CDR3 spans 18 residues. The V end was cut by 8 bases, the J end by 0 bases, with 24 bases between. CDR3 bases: TGTGCCAGAGGCAACGACCCGGGATCCCTCTATAGCAATCAGCCCCAGCATTTT. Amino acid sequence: CARGNDPGSLYSNQPQHF.

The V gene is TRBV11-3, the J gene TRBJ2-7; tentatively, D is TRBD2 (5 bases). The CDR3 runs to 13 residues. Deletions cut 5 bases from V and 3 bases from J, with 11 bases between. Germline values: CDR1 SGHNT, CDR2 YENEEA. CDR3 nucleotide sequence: TGTGCCAGCAGCCCCGGGGATGGCTACGAGCAGTACTTC. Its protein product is CASSPGDGYEQYF.

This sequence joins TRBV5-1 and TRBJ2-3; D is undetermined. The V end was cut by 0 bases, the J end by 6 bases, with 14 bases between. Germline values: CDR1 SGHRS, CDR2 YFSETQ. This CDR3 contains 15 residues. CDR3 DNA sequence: TGCGCCAGCAGCTTGGTAGCCGCCCCAGAGGATACGCAGTATTTT. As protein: CASSLVAAPEDTQYF.

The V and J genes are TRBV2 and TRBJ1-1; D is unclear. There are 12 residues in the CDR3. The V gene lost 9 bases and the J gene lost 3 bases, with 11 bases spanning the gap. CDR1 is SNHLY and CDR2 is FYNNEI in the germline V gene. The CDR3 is CASSSGYTEAFF. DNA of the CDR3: TGTGCCAGTTCGTCCGGGTACACTGAAGCTTTCTTT.

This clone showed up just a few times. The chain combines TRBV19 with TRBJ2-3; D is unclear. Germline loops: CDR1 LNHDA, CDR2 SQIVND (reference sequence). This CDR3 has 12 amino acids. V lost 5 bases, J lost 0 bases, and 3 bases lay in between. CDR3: CASSLSTDTQYF. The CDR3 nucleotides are TGTGCCAGTAGTTTAAGCACAGATACGCAGTATTTT.

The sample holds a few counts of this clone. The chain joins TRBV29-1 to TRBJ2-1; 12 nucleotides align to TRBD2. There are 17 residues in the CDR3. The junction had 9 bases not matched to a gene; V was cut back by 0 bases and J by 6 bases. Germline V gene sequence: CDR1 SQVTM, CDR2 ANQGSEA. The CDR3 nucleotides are TGCAGCGTTGAAGATAGGTACGGGACTAGCGGGCCCAATGAGCAGTTCTTC. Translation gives CSVEDRYGTSGPNEQFF.